The clone carrying this T cell receptor (beta chain) was found once. The sample is drawn from a study of cytomegalovirus exposure and HLA in healthy donors. Germline-derived CDR1 and CDR2 are SGHTA and FQGTGA. Trimming cost V 2 bases and J 3 bases, with 6 bases left between them. CDR3 length equals 13 residues. Samples came from healthy bone marrow donors. The PCR was carried out with 60 Vbeta primers and 13 Jbeta primers. Assay: immunoSEQ multiplex PCR; the TCRdb copy retains only in-frame clones and omits some. The sample records approximately 180,000 clones, around 80% being singletons. Source material: PBMCs. The TCR sequence derives from a woman aged 25 to 45 in good health and CMV-seronegative. This rearrangement joins TRBV7-3 to TRBJ2-3; no clear D. CDR3 DNA sequence: TGTGCCAGCAGCTTAGTCGTAACAGATACGCAGTATTTT. The encoded protein is CASSLVVTDTQYF.